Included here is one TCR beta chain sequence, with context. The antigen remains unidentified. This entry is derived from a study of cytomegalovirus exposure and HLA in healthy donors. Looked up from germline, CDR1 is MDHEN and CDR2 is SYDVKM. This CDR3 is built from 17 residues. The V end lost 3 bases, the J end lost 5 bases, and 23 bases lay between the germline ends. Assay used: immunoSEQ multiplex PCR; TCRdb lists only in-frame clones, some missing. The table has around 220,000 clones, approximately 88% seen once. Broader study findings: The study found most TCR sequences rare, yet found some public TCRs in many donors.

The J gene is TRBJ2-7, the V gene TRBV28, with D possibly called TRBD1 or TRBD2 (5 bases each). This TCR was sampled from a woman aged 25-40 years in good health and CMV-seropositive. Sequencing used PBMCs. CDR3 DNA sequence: TGTGCCAGCAGTTTCCAAGTGATGGGGACGATGGGGGACGAGCAGTACTTC. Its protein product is CASSFQVMGTMGDEQYF.